The clone carrying this T cell receptor beta chain was recorded a few times. The antigen is unknown. The data belong to a study of blood T cells in healthy people across ages. The people who gave samples were healthy Caucasians from Russia, aged roughly 6 to 90. Investigators took around 10 milliliters of peripheral blood from every donor. Primed by a sample-barcoded 5' primer and a J-beta primer mix, a second PCR proceeded for about 7 to 11 cycles. From the 5' RACE reads, TCRdb called clonotypes with MiXCR, one entry per CDR3 protein. The sample lists 550,000 to 750,000 distinct CDR3 sequences, around 21% occurring once. Study results and limitations: Among long-lived donors, naive CD4+ cells were more numerous and diversity higher than in aged donors. Roughly linear declines in TCR beta diversity per million T cells occurred with age.

The V gene's germline CDR1 is MDHEN and CDR2 SYDVKM. This CDR3 is built from 16 residues. The J segment lost 1 base and the V segment lost 5 bases, leaving 9 bases of the junction unmatched. Sequenced sample: blood. The V and J genes are TRBV28 and TRBJ2-7; TRBD2 aligns across 9 bases. This clonotype originated in a man aged 65 to 79 in good health. In DNA, the CDR3 is TGTGCCAGCAGTCCCAGGATTACTAGCGGGTCCTACGAGCAGTACTTC. This translates into CASSPRITSGSYEQYF.